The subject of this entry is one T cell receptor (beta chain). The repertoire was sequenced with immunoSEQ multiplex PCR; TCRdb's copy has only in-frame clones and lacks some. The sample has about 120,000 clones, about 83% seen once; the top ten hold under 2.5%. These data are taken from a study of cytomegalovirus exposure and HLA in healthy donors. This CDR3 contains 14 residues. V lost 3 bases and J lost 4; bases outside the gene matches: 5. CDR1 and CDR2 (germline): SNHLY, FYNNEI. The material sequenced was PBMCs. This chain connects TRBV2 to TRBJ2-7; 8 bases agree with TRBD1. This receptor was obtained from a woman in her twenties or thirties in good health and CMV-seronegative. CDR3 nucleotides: TGTGCCAGCAGTGATTCCAGGGGGCTTTACGAGCAGTACTTC. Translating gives CASSDSRGLYEQYF. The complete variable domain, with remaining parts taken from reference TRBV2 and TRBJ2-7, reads EPEVTQTPSHQVTQMGQEVILRCVPISNHLYFYWYRQILGQKVEFLVSFYNNEISEKSEIFDDQFSVERPDGSNFTLKIRSTKLEDSAMYFCASSDSRGLYEQYFGPGTRLTVT.